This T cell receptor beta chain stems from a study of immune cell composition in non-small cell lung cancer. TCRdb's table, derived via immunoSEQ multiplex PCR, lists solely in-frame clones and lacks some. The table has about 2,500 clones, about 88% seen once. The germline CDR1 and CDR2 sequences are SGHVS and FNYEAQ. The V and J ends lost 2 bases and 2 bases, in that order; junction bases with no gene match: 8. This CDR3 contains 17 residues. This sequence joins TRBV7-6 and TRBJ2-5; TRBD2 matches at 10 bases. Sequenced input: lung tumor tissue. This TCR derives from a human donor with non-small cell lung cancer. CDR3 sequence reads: CASSLRIRTSGQETQYF. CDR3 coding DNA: TGTGCCAGCAGCTTAAGGATCCGGACTAGCGGACAAGAGACCCAGTACTTC.